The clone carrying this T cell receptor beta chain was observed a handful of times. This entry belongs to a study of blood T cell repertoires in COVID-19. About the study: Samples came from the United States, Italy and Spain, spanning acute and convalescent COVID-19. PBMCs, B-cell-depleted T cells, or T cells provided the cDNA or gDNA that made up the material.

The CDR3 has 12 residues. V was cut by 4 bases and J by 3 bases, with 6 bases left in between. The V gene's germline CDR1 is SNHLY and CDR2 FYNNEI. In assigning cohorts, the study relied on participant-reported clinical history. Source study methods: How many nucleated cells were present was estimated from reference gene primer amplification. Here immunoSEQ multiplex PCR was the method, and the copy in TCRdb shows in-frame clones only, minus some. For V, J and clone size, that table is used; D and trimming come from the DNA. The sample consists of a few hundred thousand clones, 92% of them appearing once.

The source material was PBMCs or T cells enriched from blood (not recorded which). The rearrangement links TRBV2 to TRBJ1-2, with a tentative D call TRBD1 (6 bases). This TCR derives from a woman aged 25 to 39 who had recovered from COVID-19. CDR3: CASSAGDYGYTF. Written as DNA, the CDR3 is TGTGCCAGCAGTGCAGGGGACTATGGCTACACCTTC.